Given below is one T cell receptor (beta chain) in context. The antigen is not known. The table came from immunoSEQ multiplex PCR; TCRdb's copy has only in-frame clones and leaves some out. The sample lists about 19,000 clones, about 83% occurring once. This sample is part of a study of OX40 agonist ivuxolimab in advanced cancers. The overall study: Patients with hepatocellular carcinoma, melanoma, renal cell or head and neck cancer made up the dose-escalation patients. Findings and caveats of the study: Partial responders treated at 0.1-3.0 mg/kg exhibited clonal expansion among the lowest measured. Compared with CD4+, CD8+ T cells on average had more expanded clones.

If patients had autoimmune disease history or systemic immunosuppression, they were excluded. This sequence originates from an adult with an advanced solid tumor such as melanoma, head and neck, liver or kidney cancer. Material: CD4+ or CD8+ T cells sorted from blood, obtained in a trial of the OX40 agonist ivuxolimab.

The CDR3 sequence is CASSLGPGGITEAFF. CDR3 in DNA: TGTGCCAGCAGCTTGGGCCCCGGGGGTATAACTGAAGCTTTCTTT. This chain joins TRBV7-9 and TRBJ1-1, with D possibly being TRBD1 (5 bases). Trimming cost V 3 bases and J 5 bases, with 16 bases left between them. Germline V gene lookup returns CDR1 SEHNR and CDR2 FQNEAQ (reference sequence). The CDR3 sequence is 15 residues long.